This T cell receptor beta chain was documented in a study of T cell responses to AZD1222 COVID-19 vaccine. Overall study results and limits: Donor demographics were predominantly white British with a female majority; clonal diversity may be underestimated. AZD1222 recipients seropositive at baseline numbered only 6 or 7. Spike was spanned by vaccine-associated CD4 TCRs, which were dominant at 160-218 and 743-854. Increases in Spike-specific TCR breadth and depth were seen after two AZD1222 doses.

About this clone itself: As yet, its antigen is unknown.

TCRdb's copy holds only in-frame clones and misses some; the assay was immunoSEQ multiplex PCR. There are some 180,000 clones in the sample; 85% to 95% occur only once, and 1% to 1.5% lies in the top ten. Germline CDR1 and CDR2: SGHTA and FQGTGA. The length of the CDR3 is 14 residues. V was trimmed by 2 bases and J by 6 bases, leaving 13 bases between them. The sequence was collected from an adult in good health. This rearrangement joins TRBV7-3 to TRBJ1-2, with D possibly being TRBD1 (5 bases). Sequencing was performed on peripheral blood, taken on day 0 of AZD1222 vaccination. CDR3 region: CASSLGTQTDGYTF. The CDR3 coding sequence is TGTGCCAGCAGCTTAGGTACCCAGACAGATGGCTACACCTTC. The whole variable domain, remainder taken from reference TRBV7-3 and TRBJ1-2, is GAGVSQTPSNKVTEKGKYVELRCDPISGHTALYWYRQSLGQGPEFLIYFQGTGAADDSGLPNDRFFAVRPEGSVSTLKIQRTERGDSAVYLCASSLGTQTDGYTFGSGTRLTVV.